Listed here are 28 T cell receptor beta chains from one sample, sequenced in a study of shared clonotypes between healthy human individuals. Libraries were prepared by immunoSEQ multiplex PCR; TCRdb keeps only in-frame clonotypes and omits some of them. The sample holds 2.5 million or so clones, roughly 92% seen once. Sequencing was carried out using naive CD4+ T cells sorted from blood. Regarding subset: CD45RA+ positively selected. These receptors all stem from a man aged 18 to 35 in good health.

The V call is TRBV5-1, the J call TRBJ1-1; TRBD1 matches at 9 bases. The CDR3 extends over 16 amino acids. V lost 4 bases and J lost 8; bases outside the gene matches: 15. CDR1 and CDR2 from the germline V gene are SGHRS and YFSETQ. In nucleotides, the CDR3 is TGCGCCAGCAGCCAAGACGACCCTCACAGGGGGCAAGAAGCTTTCTTT. This gives the protein CASSQDDPHRGQEAFF.

This clone was counted a few times. The chain carries TRBV2 and TRBJ1-1, with 8 nucleotides matching TRBD1. Germline-derived CDR1 and CDR2 are SNHLY and FYNNEI. The CDR3 spans 14 residues. With 6 bases clipped from V and 3 bases from J, the junction kept 6 bases outside the gene matches. Written as DNA, the CDR3 is TGTGCCAGCAGGGGGACAGGTAGATACACTGAAGCTTTCTTT. It translates to CASRGTGRYTEAFF.

This clone was detected once. This chain uses TRBV27 with TRBJ1-2; D is unresolved. From germline, CDR1 is MNHEY and CDR2 SMNVEV (reference sequence). The CDR3 has 13 residues. Trimming left V 4 bases short and J 3 bases short, with 9 bases between. The CDR3 DNA reads TGTGCCAGCAGTTCTAGGGCACACTATGGCTACACCTTC. Its translation: CASSSRAHYGYTF.

This rearrangement joins TRBV5-5 to TRBJ2-2; 8 bases align to TRBD2. J lost 2 bases, V lost 4 bases, and 4 bases had no gene match. The CDR3 spans 15 residues. The germline V gene encodes CDR1 SGHKS and CDR2 YYEKEE (reference sequence). Here the CDR3 reads CASSLSGTNTGELFF. CDR3 bases: TGTGCCAGCAGCCTTAGCGGGACTAACACCGGGGAGCTGTTTTTT.

The V gene is TRBV6-5, the J gene TRBJ1-2; D gene unclear. This CDR3 is 16 amino acids long. The ends were cut back, 0 bases at V and 0 bases at J, with 11 bases in the middle. In germline, CDR1 is MNHEY, CDR2 SVGAGI. The CDR3 DNA follows: TGTGCCAGCAGTTACTCGTTTGCAGGTTCTAACTATGGCTACACCTTC. Protein: CASSYSFAGSNYGYTF.

V is TRBV28 and J is TRBJ1-4, with a tentative D call TRBD1 (5 bases). The CDR3 is made up of 15 amino acids. The V and J ends lost 5 bases and 7 bases respectively, with 17 bases between them. Germline-derived CDR1 and CDR2 are MDHEN and SYDVKM. The CDR3 DNA reads as TGTGCCAGCAGTGAATGGCAGGGTTTGAGTGAAAAACTGTTTTTT. As protein: CASSEWQGLSEKLFF.

To note about this clone: The same CDR3 also results from other DNA sequences found in this sample. This chain uses TRBV9 with TRBJ2-3; 9 nucleotides align to TRBD2. V dropped 0 bases and J dropped 3; count of bases not matched to a gene: 5. CDR3 length: 16 amino acids. Germline-derived CDR1 and CDR2 are SGDLS and YYNGEE. CDR3 sequence reads: CASSVAGGGGTDTQYF. DNA for the CDR3: TGTGCCAGCAGCGTAGCGGGCGGGGGGGGTACAGATACGCAGTATTTT. Complete variable domain (other parts from reference TRBV9 and TRBJ2-3): DSGVTQTPKHLITATGQRVTLRCSPRSGDLSVYWYQQSLDQGLQFLIQYYNGEERAKGNILERFSAQQFPDLHSELNLSSLELGDSALYFCASSVAGGGGTDTQYFGPGTRLTVL.

J is TRBJ1-1 and V is TRBV6-4; D perhaps matches TRBD1 (6 bases). From germline, CDR1 is MRHNA and CDR2 SNTAGT. V dropped 2 bases and J dropped 0 bases, with 16 bases sitting between them. CDR3 size: 17 residues. In nucleotides, the CDR3 is TGTGCCAGCAGTGACCCCCACGGCGGGGGCTTGAACACTGAAGCTTTCTTT. Its protein is CASSDPHGGGLNTEAFF.

V usage is TRBV2 and J usage is TRBJ2-5, with 12 bases identical to TRBD1. From germline, CDR1 is SNHLY and CDR2 FYNNEI. Unmatched junction bases numbered 6, after V lost 5 bases and J lost 5 bases. The CDR3 loop spans 15 amino acids. As DNA, the CDR3 is TGTGCCAGCAGTCATTGGGACAGGGGGCCTGAGACCCAGTACTTC. It encodes CASSHWDRGPETQYF.

This chain joins TRBV10-3 and TRBJ1-4; the D gene is possibly TRBD1 (5 bases). This CDR3 region has 13 residues. Trimming shortened V by 8 bases and J by 4 bases, and 11 bases separated the two germline ends. Germline values: CDR1 ENHRY, CDR2 SYGVKD. The DNA for the CDR3 is TGTGCCATCCGGGCAGGGCTTAATGAAAAACTGTTTTTT. It is translated as CAIRAGLNEKLFF.

This sequence joins TRBV5-1 and TRBJ2-3; 7 bases match TRBD2. V trimming: 4 bases; J trimming: 2 bases; junction bases outside the gene matches: 4. This CDR3 spans 14 amino acids. Germline V lookup: CDR1 SGHRS, CDR2 YFSETQ. CDR3 sequence: CASSTGLVTDTQYF. Written as DNA, the CDR3 is TGCGCCAGCAGCACTGGACTAGTCACAGATACGCAGTATTTT.

Remarks on this clone: This specimen includes other DNA sequences encoding the same CDR3. This rearrangement joins TRBV5-4 to TRBJ2-3; 7 nucleotides line up with TRBD1. Losses at the gene ends were 3 bases for V and 1 base for J; bases not matched to a gene: 2. The CDR3 extends over 14 amino acids. Germline V gene data show CDR1 as SGHNT and CDR2 as YYREEE (reference sequence). The DNA for the CDR3 is TGTGCCAGCAGCTCGGGACAGCGCACAGATACGCAGTATTTT. This translates into CASSSGQRTDTQYF.

The V call is TRBV28, the J call TRBJ2-5, with 9 bases identical to TRBD2. The V gene's germline CDR1 is MDHEN and CDR2 SYDVKM. V gave up 1 base and J gave up 5 bases; unmatched junction bases: 8. The CDR3 covers 16 residues. CDR3 DNA: TGTGCCAGCAGTTTATCGGCCGGACTAGCGTTCGAGACCCAGTACTTC. This gives the protein CASSLSAGLAFETQYF.

This rearrangement joins TRBV29-1 to TRBJ1-1, with D perhaps matching TRBD1 (5 bases). Germline-derived CDR1 and CDR2 are SQVTM and ANQGSEA. The CDR3 has 15 amino acids. The V gene lost 6 bases and the J gene lost 5 bases, with 22 bases spanning the gap. The CDR3 protein is CSVSQSGGMVTEAFF. The DNA for the CDR3 is TGCAGCGTGAGCCAGAGTGGGGGAATGGTGACTGAAGCTTTCTTT.

The chain is built from TRBV29-1 and TRBJ2-5; TRBD1 matches at 9 bases. The germline gives CDR1 SQVTM, CDR2 ANQGSEA. Unmatched junction bases numbered 1, after V lost 3 bases and J lost 5 bases. This CDR3 has 12 residues. CDR3 sequence reads: CSVDDRGETQYF. CDR3 bases: TGCAGCGTTGATGACAGGGGGGAGACCCAGTACTTC. The full variable domain, in which reference TRBV29-1 and TRBJ2-5 provide the parts outside the CDR3, is SAVISQKPSRDICQRGTSLTIQCQVDSQVTMMFWYRQQPGQSLTLIATANQGSEATYESGFVIDKFPISRPNLTFSTLTVSNMSPEDSSIYLCSVDDRGETQYFGPGTRLLVL.

Worth noting for this clone: Other DNA sequences of this sample code for an identical CDR3. The chain employs TRBV27 and TRBJ2-1; no firm D call. The V gene's germline CDR1 is MNHEY and CDR2 SMNVEV (reference sequence). Trimming removed 4 bases from V and 0 bases from J, with 10 bases in between. This CDR3 has 15 residues. The CDR3 spells CASSSDRSSYNEQFF. DNA for the CDR3: TGTGCCAGCAGTTCTGACCGGAGCTCCTACAATGAGCAGTTCTTC.

The chain uses TRBV18 and TRBJ2-1; TRBD2 aligns across 8 bases. Germline CDR1 and CDR2: KGHSH and LQKENI. The V segment lost 3 bases and the J segment 8 bases; nucleotides outside the gene matches: 12. The CDR3 has 16 residues. The CDR3 bases are TGTGCCAGCTCACCCACCCCCCCGGGAGGGCCGTATGAGCAGTTCTTC. Amino acids: CASSPTPPGGPYEQFF. The entire variable domain, with the rest obtained from reference TRBV18 and TRBJ2-1, is as follows: NAGVMQNPRHLVRRRGQEARLRCSPMKGHSHVYWYRQLPEEGLKFMVYLQKENIIDESGMPKERFSAEFPKEGPSILRIQQVVRGDSAAYFCASSPTPPGGPYEQFFGPGTRLTVL.

The chain is built from TRBV28 and TRBJ2-3; D may be TRBD2 (6 bases). The CDR3 runs to 14 residues. CDR1 MDHEN and CDR2 SYDVKM come from the germline V gene. Trimming took off 6 bases at V and 6 bases at J, with 16 bases between the two ends. CDR3 DNA sequence: TGTGCCAGCAGCCCCATGGGGGGAATGGATACGCAGTATTTT. As protein: CASSPMGGMDTQYF.

Written as DNA, the CDR3 is TGCGCCAGCAGATTCCGGGGGACTAGCGCCTACAATGAGCAGTTCTTC. The encoded protein is CASRFRGTSAYNEQFF. The V and J genes are TRBV5-1 and TRBJ2-1, with TRBD2 identical over 10 bases. The V gene end was trimmed by 5 bases and the J gene end by 2 bases; junction bases not matched to a gene: 7. Germline V CDR1 and CDR2: SGHRS, YFSETQ. This CDR3 comprises 16 residues.

The chain joins TRBV7-2 to TRBJ2-5, with D perhaps being TRBD1 or TRBD2 (5 bases each). Trimming stripped 6 bases from V and 5 bases from J, with 19 bases between. From germline, CDR1 is SGHTA and CDR2 FQGNSA. There are 15 residues in the CDR3. The CDR3 region is CASRRTGTDVETQYF. CDR3 nucleotides: TGTGCCAGCAGACGGACCGGGACGGACGTTGAGACCCAGTACTTC.

This sequence joins TRBV6-6 and TRBJ2-7; TRBD1 matches at 9 bases. V gave up 4 bases and J gave up 1 base; unmatched junction bases: 8. The CDR3 has 16 amino acids. Germline loops: CDR1 MNHNY, CDR2 SVGAGI (reference sequence). The CDR3 DNA reads as TGTGCCAGCAGTTCGATTATGGACAGGGGTTCCTACGAGCAGTACTTC. Protein: CASSSIMDRGSYEQYF.

Concerning this clone: A junction boundary mismatches the germline segment, possibly from a read error. This rearrangement joins TRBV6-6 to TRBJ2-1; 12 nucleotides line up with TRBD2. Per the germline V gene, CDR1 is MNHNY and CDR2 is SVGAGI (reference sequence). The CDR3 has 15 amino acids. The chain's CDR3 is CASSYWTSGMDEQFF. Written as DNA, the CDR3 is TGTGCCAGCAGCTACTGGACTAGCGGGATGGATGAGCAGTTCTTC.

V and J are TRBV19 and TRBJ2-2; perhaps TRBD1 as D (6 bases). CDR1 LNHDA and CDR2 SQIVND come from the germline V gene (reference sequence). V was shortened by 3 bases and J by 3 bases, with 11 bases between the two germline ends. This CDR3 is 15 amino acids long. CDR3 in amino acids: CASSILGQYTGELFF. Here the CDR3 DNA reads TGTGCCAGTAGTATTTTAGGACAGTACACCGGGGAGCTGTTTTTT.

The chain employs TRBV6-6 and TRBJ1-5; D possibly corresponds to TRBD1 (6 bases). This CDR3 contains 13 residues. The germline V and J ends were trimmed by 5 bases and 5 bases, with 10 bases remaining between them. Looked up from germline, CDR1 is MNHNY and CDR2 is SVGAGI (reference sequence). The CDR3 DNA reads TGTGCCAGCAGTGAGGGACACCATCAGCCCCAGCATTTT. It yields the protein CASSEGHHQPQHF.

The chain couples TRBV27 to TRBJ1-3, with 8 bases lining up with TRBD1. From germline, CDR1 is MNHEY and CDR2 SMNVEV (reference sequence). The ends lost 5 bases at V and 3 bases at J; junction bases unmatched: 3. The CDR3 extends over 14 amino acids. CDR3 in DNA: TGTGCCAGCAGTAAAGGACAGGGTGGAAACACCATATATTTT. It codes for CASSKGQGGNTIYF.

This clone was detected once. This chain joins TRBV9 and TRBJ2-2; D tentatively fits TRBD1 or TRBD2 (6 bases each). CDR3 length equals 14 residues. Germline V gene lookup returns CDR1 SGDLS and CDR2 YYNGEE. Trimming removed 4 bases at V and 4 bases at J, with 11 bases between. The CDR3 DNA sequence: TGTGCCAGCAGCCCGGGGGCGGGCACCGGGGAGCTGTTTTTT. Its protein product is CASSPGAGTGELFF.

The V and J genes are TRBV27 and TRBJ2-5; TRBD2 agrees at 12 bases. CDR1 is MNHEY and CDR2 is SMNVEV in the germline V gene (reference sequence). The CDR3 is 15 residues long. With V trimmed by 5 bases and J by 4 bases, 5 bases remained unmatched. The CDR3 bases are TGTGCCAGCAGTGGGACTAGCGGGTCGGTAGAGACCCAGTACTTC. As protein: CASSGTSGSVETQYF.

V gene TRBV27 combines with J gene TRBJ1-2, with D hard to call. The CDR3 spans 13 residues. Trimming took 5 bases from V and 0 from J, leaving 7 bases between them. The germline V gene encodes CDR1 MNHEY and CDR2 SMNVEV (reference sequence). CDR3 amino acids: CASSSSANYGYTF. The CDR3 bases are TGTGCCAGCAGTAGTAGTGCTAACTATGGCTACACCTTC.